This T cell receptor (beta chain) derives from a study of shared clonotypes between healthy human individuals. Study-wide results and caveats: In general, naive subsets displayed greater estimated richness than memory subsets did.

Turning to this clone: The antigen remains unidentified. One end of the junction does not line up with germline, which may come from a read error.

The V gene's germline CDR1 is MNHNS and CDR2 SASEGT. The CDR3 is 15 amino acids. At a deep level, the assay was run. In the original workflow: For the immunoSEQ data, sequences were junction-only without quality scores, so filtering differed. Libraries were prepared by immunoSEQ multiplex PCR; TCRdb keeps only in-frame clonotypes and omits some of them. That table furnishes V, J and clone size, whereas the DNA furnished D and trimming. Of around 2.3 million clones detected, about 94% appear once; the ten largest clones hold roughly 0.13%. Material for sequencing was naive CD4+ T cells sorted from blood. Indicated subset: CD45RA+ positively selected. The sequence was obtained from a man aged 18 to 29 in good health. This chain connects TRBV6-1 to TRBJ2-6; D is unclear. The CDR3 DNA reads TGTGCCAGCAGTGAAATGACCTCTTGGGCCAACGTCCTGACTTTC. This gives the protein CASSEMTSWANVLTF.